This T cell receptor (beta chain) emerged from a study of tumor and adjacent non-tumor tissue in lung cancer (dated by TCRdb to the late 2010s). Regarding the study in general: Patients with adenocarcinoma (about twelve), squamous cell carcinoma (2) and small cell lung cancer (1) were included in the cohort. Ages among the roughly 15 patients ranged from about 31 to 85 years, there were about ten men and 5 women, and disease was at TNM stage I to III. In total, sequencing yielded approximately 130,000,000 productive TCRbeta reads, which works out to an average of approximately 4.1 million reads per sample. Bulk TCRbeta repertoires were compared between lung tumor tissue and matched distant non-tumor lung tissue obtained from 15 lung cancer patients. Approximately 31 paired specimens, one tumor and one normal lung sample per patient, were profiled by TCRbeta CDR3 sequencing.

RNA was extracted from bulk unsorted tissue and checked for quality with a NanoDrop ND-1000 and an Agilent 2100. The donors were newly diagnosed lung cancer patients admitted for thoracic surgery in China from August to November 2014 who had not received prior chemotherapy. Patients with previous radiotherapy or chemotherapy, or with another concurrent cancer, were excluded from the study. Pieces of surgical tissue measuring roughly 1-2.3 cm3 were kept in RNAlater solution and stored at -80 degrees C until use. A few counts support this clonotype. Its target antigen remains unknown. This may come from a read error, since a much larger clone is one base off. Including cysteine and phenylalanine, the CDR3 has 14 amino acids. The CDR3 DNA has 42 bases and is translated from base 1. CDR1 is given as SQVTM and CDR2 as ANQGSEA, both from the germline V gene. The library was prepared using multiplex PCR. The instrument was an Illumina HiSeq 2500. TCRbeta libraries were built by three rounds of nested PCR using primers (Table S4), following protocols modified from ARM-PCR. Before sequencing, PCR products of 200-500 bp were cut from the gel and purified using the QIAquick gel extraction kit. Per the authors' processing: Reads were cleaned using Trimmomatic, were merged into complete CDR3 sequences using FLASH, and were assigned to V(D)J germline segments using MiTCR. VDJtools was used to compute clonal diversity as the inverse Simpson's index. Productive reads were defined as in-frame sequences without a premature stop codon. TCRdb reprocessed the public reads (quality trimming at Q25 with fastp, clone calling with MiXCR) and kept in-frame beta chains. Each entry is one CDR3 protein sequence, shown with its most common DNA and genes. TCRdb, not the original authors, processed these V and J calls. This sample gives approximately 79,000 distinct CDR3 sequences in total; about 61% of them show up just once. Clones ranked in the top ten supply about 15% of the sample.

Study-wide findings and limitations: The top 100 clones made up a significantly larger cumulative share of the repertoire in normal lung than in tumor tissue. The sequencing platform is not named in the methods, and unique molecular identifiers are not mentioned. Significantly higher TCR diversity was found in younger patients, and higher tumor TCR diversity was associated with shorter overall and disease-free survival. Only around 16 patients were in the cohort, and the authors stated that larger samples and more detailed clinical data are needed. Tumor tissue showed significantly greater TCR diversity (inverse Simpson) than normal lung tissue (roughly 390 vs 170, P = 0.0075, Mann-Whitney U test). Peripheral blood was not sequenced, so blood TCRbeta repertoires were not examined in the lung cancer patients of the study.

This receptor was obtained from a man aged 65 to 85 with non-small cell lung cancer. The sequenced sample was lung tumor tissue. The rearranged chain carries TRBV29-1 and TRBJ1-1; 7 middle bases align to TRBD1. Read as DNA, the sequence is TGCAGCGTCCTGCCGGGACAGATGAACACTGGAGCTTTCTTT. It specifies CSVLPGQMNTGAFF. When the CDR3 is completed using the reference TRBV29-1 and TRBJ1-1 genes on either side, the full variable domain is SAVISQKPSRDICQRGTSLTIQCQVDSQVTMMFWYRQQPGQSLTLIATANQGSEATYESGFVIDKFPISRPNLTFSTLTVSNMSPEDSSIYLCSVLPGQMNTGAFFGQGTRLTVV.